The 27 T cell receptor beta chains given below trace back to one sample, sequenced in a study of cytomegalovirus exposure and HLA in healthy donors. PCR amplification relied on 60 Vbeta primers (plus 13 Jbeta primers). The assay was immunoSEQ multiplex PCR, and TCRdb's table has in-frame clones only and misses some. This table has under 200,000 clones, approximately 78% appearing once. Sequenced input: PBMCs. These receptors were collected from a woman younger than 30 in good health and CMV-seronegative.

This clone has just a few counts. The chain employs TRBV6-5 and TRBJ1-5; a weak D match, TRBD1 (6 bases). The CDR3 length is 14 residues. The V end lost 0 bases, the J end lost 6 bases, and 9 bases lay between the germline ends. The germline CDR1 and CDR2 sequences are MNHEY and SVGAGI. The CDR3 DNA follows: TGTGCCAGCAGTTACTCCTCAGGGGTTCAGCCCCAGCATTTT. The encoded protein is CASSYSSGVQPQHF.

The chain recombines TRBV28 with TRBJ1-2; 7 nucleotides agree with TRBD1. CDR1 is MDHEN, CDR2 SYDVKM, per germline. The CDR3 totals 17 residues. With V trimmed by 3 bases and J by 3 bases, 13 bases remained unmatched. The CDR3 DNA reads as TGTGCCAGCAGTTTTAGCGCCAGGGGGGCCCCTGACTATGGCTACACCTTC. Translation: CASSFSARGAPDYGYTF.

J is TRBJ2-1 and V is TRBV27; D perhaps matches TRBD2 (5 bases). The germline V and J ends were trimmed by 4 bases and 0 bases, with 16 bases remaining between them. Germline CDR1 and CDR2: MNHEY and SMNVEV (reference sequence). The CDR3 has 17 amino acids. The CDR3: CASSSTGGPSSYNEQFF. Here the CDR3 DNA reads TGTGCCAGCAGTTCGACCGGCGGGCCGAGCTCCTACAATGAGCAGTTCTTC.

The J gene is TRBJ2-5, the V gene TRBV15; 12 nucleotides line up with TRBD1. V shed 0 bases and J 4 bases; nucleotides not matched to a gene: 9. This CDR3 contains 18 residues. CDR1 and CDR2 (germline): LNHNV, YYDKDF (reference sequence). CDR3 in amino acids: CATSRDGWGQGAGETQYF. CDR3 bases: TGTGCCACCAGCAGAGATGGCTGGGGACAGGGGGCGGGAGAGACCCAGTACTTC.

This clone was recorded only once. The rearrangement links TRBV30 to TRBJ1-2; D is perhaps TRBD1 (6 bases). Germline V CDR1 and CDR2: GTSNPN, SVGIG (reference sequence). The ends were cut back, 3 bases at V and 2 bases at J, with 13 bases in the middle. The CDR3 contains 14 residues. Written as DNA, the CDR3 is TGTGCCTGGAGCATTGGGACATTAAACTATGGCTACACCTTC. Translated: CAWSIGTLNYGYTF.

The chain recombines TRBV7-9 with TRBJ2-1; D not resolved. V shed 5 bases and J shed 6 bases, with 17 bases lying between them. CDR3 size: 15 residues. Looked up from germline, CDR1 is SEHNR and CDR2 is FQNEAQ (reference sequence). The CDR3 DNA sequence: TGTGCCAGCAGCCCTACTGCGCAGGTAATCAATGAGCAGTTCTTC. It specifies CASSPTAQVINEQFF.

The chain carries TRBV4-1 and TRBJ2-7; a possible D gene is TRBD2 (7 bases). The germline V gene has CDR1 MGHRA and CDR2 YSYEKL. Trimming left V 0 bases short and J 3 bases short, with 12 bases between. The CDR3 covers 15 residues. Here the CDR3 DNA reads TGCGCCAGCAGCCAAGATGGGGGCGGGGGCTACGAGCAGTACTTC. Translating it yields CASSQDGGGGYEQYF.

The J gene is TRBJ2-5, the V gene TRBV9, with TRBD1 identical over 8 bases. Losses at the gene ends were 4 bases for V and 7 bases for J; bases not matched to a gene: 6. There are 13 residues in the CDR3. The V gene's germline CDR1 is SGDLS and CDR2 YYNGEE. The CDR3 bases are TGTGCCAGCAGCCCAGGGGGCTCCCTGACCCAGTACTTC. Translated, it gives CASSPGGSLTQYF.

V and J are TRBV5-8 and TRBJ2-1, with TRBD2 as a possible D gene (5 bases). CDR3 length: 19 amino acids. Trimming took 1 base from V and 4 from J, leaving 24 bases between them. Germline lookup yields CDR1 SGHTS and CDR2 YDEGEE. The chain's CDR3 is CASSLRTVRGEDGYNEQFF. The CDR3 bases are TGTGCCAGCAGCTTGAGGACTGTTCGGGGTGAAGATGGGTACAATGAGCAGTTCTTC.

V is TRBV2 and J is TRBJ2-1; 7 nucleotides align to TRBD2. The CDR3 extends over 17 amino acids. V lost 6 bases and J lost 8; bases outside the gene matches: 19. The germline V gene has CDR1 SNHLY and CDR2 FYNNEI. CDR3 in DNA: TGTGCCAGCAGGTTATCCGGGGGGTGGGATCTCGGGGATGAGCAGTTCTTC. Amino acids: CASRLSGGWDLGDEQFF.

This chain connects TRBV15 to TRBJ1-1, with D possibly matching TRBD1 (5 bases). There are 14 residues in the CDR3. In germline, CDR1 is LNHNV, CDR2 YYDKDF (reference sequence). The germline V and J ends were trimmed by 0 bases and 3 bases, with 8 bases remaining between them. CDR3 sequence: CATSREGDYTEAFF. CDR3 DNA sequence: TGTGCCACCAGCAGAGAAGGGGATTACACTGAAGCTTTCTTT.

V and J are TRBV11-2 and TRBJ2-1; 8 bases align to TRBD1. Germline V gene lookup returns CDR1 SGHAT and CDR2 FQNNGV. CDR3 size: 14 residues. Trimming at V came to 1 base and at J to 9 bases, leaving 5 bases not matched to a gene. The CDR3, as DNA: TGTGCCAGCAGCTTAGCCAGGGGGCAGTTTGAGCAGTTCTTC. Its protein is CASSLARGQFEQFF.

The rearrangement uses TRBV19 and TRBJ2-3; 8 nucleotides align to TRBD2. This CDR3 is 14 amino acids long. The V gene's germline CDR1 is LNHDA and CDR2 SQIVND (reference sequence). The DNA of the CDR3 is TGTGCTCGTCCGGGGGGGACCAATACAGATACGCAGTATTTT. This translates into CARPGGTNTDTQYF. Full variable domain (outside the CDR3, taken from reference TRBV19 and TRBJ2-3): DGGITQSPKYLFRKEGQNVTLSCEQNLNHDAMYWYRQDPGQGLRLIYYSQIVNDFQKGDIAEGYSVSREKKESFPLTVTSAQKNPTAFYLCARPGGTNTDTQYFGPGTRLTVL.

The J gene is TRBJ2-5, the V gene TRBV9; 8 bases agree with TRBD1. V was clipped by 3 bases and J by 5 bases; unmatched bases: 6. The CDR3 extends over 14 amino acids. CDR1 SGDLS and CDR2 YYNGEE come from the germline V gene. CDR3 sequence: CASSGGQGRETQYF. The CDR3 DNA is TGTGCCAGCAGCGGCGGACAGGGACGGGAGACCCAGTACTTC.

J is TRBJ1-3 and V is TRBV7-2, with 9 bases lining up with TRBD1. With V trimmed by 5 bases and J by 4 bases, 6 bases remained unmatched. Germline-derived CDR1 and CDR2 are SGHTA and FQGNSA. There are 15 residues in the CDR3. The DNA for the CDR3 is TGTGCCAGCAGCCCCGGGACAGGGTCGGGAAACACCATATATTTT. It codes for CASSPGTGSGNTIYF.

This chain connects TRBV9 to TRBJ2-1, with D perhaps matching TRBD2 (5 bases). This CDR3 spans 15 amino acids. V lost 0 bases to trimming and J lost 5 bases, with 12 bases between them. Germline assignment: CDR1 SGDLS and CDR2 YYNGEE. The chain's CDR3 is CASSVEVGENNEQFF. The CDR3 DNA reads TGTGCCAGCAGCGTAGAAGTGGGAGAAAACAATGAGCAGTTCTTC.

A word on this clone: Other nucleotide sequences from this sample produce the same CDR3. The chain links TRBV7-2 to TRBJ2-7; D unresolved. The V gene's germline CDR1 is SGHTA and CDR2 FQGNSA. CDR3 length: 13 residues. Deletions cut 3 bases from V and 0 bases from J, with 6 bases between. CDR3 in amino acids: CASSLPSSYEQYF. CDR3 sequence (DNA): TGTGCCAGCAGCTTGCCGAGCTCCTACGAGCAGTACTTC.

This clone was seen a single time. The chain recombines TRBV18 with TRBJ1-1; D is perhaps TRBD1 (6 bases). Germline CDR1 is KGHSH and CDR2 is LQKENI. The V gene lost 1 base and the J gene lost 1 base, with 10 bases spanning the gap. The CDR3 is 15 residues long. The CDR3 is CASSPLGAGNTEAFF. DNA of the CDR3: TGTGCCAGCTCACCACTGGGGGCGGGGAACACTGAAGCTTTCTTT.

The chain employs TRBV2 and TRBJ1-5, with D perhaps matching TRBD1 (6 bases). Trimming shortened V by 5 bases and J by 5 bases, and 13 bases separated the two germline ends. The CDR3 has 14 residues. Germline CDR1 and CDR2: SNHLY and FYNNEI. The CDR3 DNA sequence: TGTGCCAGCAGTCCTCGGGGGGCATATCAGCCCCAGCATTTT. This sequence encodes CASSPRGAYQPQHF.

This chain links TRBV10-3 with TRBJ2-3; a possible D gene is TRBD2 (5 bases). Germline loops: CDR1 ENHRY, CDR2 SYGVKD. V was pared by 0 bases and J by 9 bases, with 10 bases between. The CDR3 runs 13 residues. CDR3 bases: TGTGCCATCAGTGAGTCGATTAGGGAGACGCAGTATTTT. Translating it yields CAISESIRETQYF.

The rearrangement joins TRBV10-1 to TRBJ2-7, with a weak D call TRBD1 (5 bases). Trimming cost V 5 bases and J 2 bases, with 22 bases left between them. Germline CDR1 reads WNHNN; CDR2 reads SYGVQD (reference sequence). The CDR3 is 17 amino acids. Here the CDR3 reads CASSNRTRQRATYEQYF. The DNA of the CDR3 is TGCGCCAGCAGTAATAGGACACGGCAACGGGCTACCTACGAGCAGTACTTC.

The rearrangement joins TRBV19 to TRBJ2-4, with 7 nucleotides matching TRBD1. The length of the CDR3 is 17 residues. J was trimmed by 1 base and V by 4 bases; bases with no gene match: 10. CDR1 and CDR2 from the germline V gene are LNHDA and SQIVND (reference sequence). CDR3 DNA sequence: TGTGCCAGTAGTAGAATTCACAGGGGTGAGGCCAAAAACATTCAGTACTTC. The encoded protein is CASSRIHRGEAKNIQYF.

Comments on this clone: Other DNA sequences within the sample encode an identical CDR3. The V call is TRBV7-2, the J call TRBJ1-1, with 8 bases matching TRBD1. Trimming at V came to 2 bases and at J to 6 bases, leaving 14 bases not matched to a gene. Looked up from germline, CDR1 is SGHTA and CDR2 is FQGNSA. This CDR3 comprises 17 residues. CDR3 region: CASSLHGQGRYWSEAFF. CDR3 sequence (DNA): TGTGCCAGCAGCTTACATGGACAGGGCAGGTACTGGTCTGAAGCTTTCTTT.

V is TRBV18 and J is TRBJ1-4; possible D gene TRBD1, 6 bases. This CDR3 contains 14 residues. V lost 4 bases, J lost 2 bases, and 8 bases lay in between. The germline V gene has CDR1 KGHSH and CDR2 LQKENI. The CDR3 coding sequence is TGTGCCAGCTCACAAACAGGGACTAATGAAAAACTGTTTTTT. Translated: CASSQTGTNEKLFF.

CDR3 coding DNA: TGTGCCAGCAGCCCCAAGCGGTCTAGCGCTCAAGAGACCCAGTACTTC. It encodes CASSPKRSSAQETQYF. The chain couples TRBV7-9 to TRBJ2-5; tentative D call: TRBD2 (6 bases). V lost 5 bases to trimming and J lost 2 bases, with 18 bases between them. The CDR3 is made up of 16 amino acids. CDR1 is SEHNR, CDR2 FQNEAQ, per germline (reference sequence).

This sequence joins TRBV14 and TRBJ2-1; D might be TRBD2 (6 bases). Germline V gives CDR1 SGHDN, CDR2 FVKESK. Trimming took off 2 bases at V and 5 bases at J, with 16 bases between the two ends. CDR3 size: 16 residues. This CDR3 reads CASSQTTGLGNNEQFF. The CDR3 DNA reads as TGTGCCAGCAGCCAAACCACGGGACTGGGGAACAATGAGCAGTTCTTC.

The V gene is TRBV19, the J gene TRBJ2-2; weak D call: TRBD2 (6 bases). Between the trimmed V and J ends, which lost 7 bases and 6 bases, there was a span of 21 bases. Germline CDR1 LNHDA, CDR2 SQIVND (reference sequence). The CDR3 has 16 residues. The CDR3 DNA sequence: TGTGCCAGTACCCCCGGGGGAGTTAATAACGCCGGGGAGCTGTTTTTT. Encoded protein: CASTPGGVNNAGELFF.